This is a list of T cell receptor beta chains from one sample in a study of shared T cell receptors in the human thymus. The method was immunoSEQ multiplex PCR; TCRdb's version includes in-frame clones alone and lacks a portion of them. This sample has about 380,000 clones; 95% occur once, and the top ten carry around 0.019%. Sequencing was carried out using thymocytes. These receptors originate from a human donor. The CDR3 runs from the conserved cysteine through the conserved F or W. Each record gives: V gene, clone size, J gene, CDR3 protein. Rows may omit the clone size; those that give it use once, few, many or a size class.

v_call: TRBV9; clone_size: NA; j_call: TRBJ2-3; cdr3_aa: CASSVTSGSTDTQYF
v_call: TRBV15; clone_size: NA; j_call: TRBJ2-1; cdr3_aa: CATSREVGGKQFF
v_call: TRBV27; clone_size: NA; j_call: TRBJ2-3; cdr3_aa: CASSRTSATQYF
v_call: TRBV30; clone_size: NA; j_call: TRBJ1-2; cdr3_aa: CAWRNSGERGYGYTF
v_call: TRBV11-2; clone_size: NA; j_call: TRBJ1-2; cdr3_aa: CASSSLGHDRGGRPSGYTF
v_call: TRBV27; clone_size: NA; j_call: TRBJ2-7; cdr3_aa: CASSPPGAERTYEQYF
v_call: TRBV25-1; clone_size: NA; j_call: TRBJ2-3; cdr3_aa: CASSEDLAVASTDTQYF
v_call: TRBV19; clone_size: once; j_call: TRBJ2-1; cdr3_aa: CASRRQGTEQFF
v_call: TRBV23-1; clone_size: once; j_call: TRBJ2-4; cdr3_aa: CASARPPASGMDIQYF
v_call: TRBV27; clone_size: once; j_call: TRBJ1-2; cdr3_aa: CASSLARATGGGYTF
v_call: TRBV15; clone_size: NA; j_call: TRBJ2-3; cdr3_aa: CATSRDPSLDSNTDTQYF
v_call: TRBV6-5; clone_size: NA; j_call: TRBJ2-7; cdr3_aa: CASSLAWGQIYEQYF
v_call: TRBV9; clone_size: NA; j_call: TRBJ2-2; cdr3_aa: CASSVGSGELFF
v_call: TRBV4-1; clone_size: NA; j_call: TRBJ1-5; cdr3_aa: CASSQGLGGQPQHF
v_call: TRBV4-2; clone_size: NA; j_call: TRBJ2-1; cdr3_aa: CASSRTGVRRNEQFF
v_call: TRBV6-8; clone_size: NA; j_call: TRBJ2-7; cdr3_aa: CATTRAPFSYEQYF
v_call: TRBV7-3; clone_size: NA; j_call: TRBJ1-3; cdr3_aa: CASSLRELGSGNTIYF